This T cell receptor (beta chain) was observed in a study of neoadjuvant nivolumab and ipilimumab in lung cancer. Overall study context: Patients got nivolumab 3 mg/kg on days 1, 15 and 29; combination added ipilimumab 1 mg/kg day 1.

The CDR3 is 15 amino acids. V lost 5 bases and J 4 bases, leaving 17 bases between the germline ends. The germline V gene encodes CDR1 SEHNR and CDR2 FQNEAQ (reference sequence). Of note for this clone: What it binds is not known.

Data came from immunoSEQ multiplex PCR; TCRdb stores just in-frame clones and leaves some out. The data hold some 29,000 clones, with nearly 85% observed a single time. Study-wide results and limits: From pretherapy to surgery, tumor richness and clonality rose with dual therapy. A small number of samples were TCR sequenced. Compared with tumor-adjacent uninvolved lung, resected tumors showed greater richness and clonality.

The rearrangement joins TRBV7-9 to TRBJ1-1; no reliable D call. The sequencing here drew on tumor tissue, taken after neoadjuvant nivolumab, alone or with ipilimumab, at or shortly before surgery. This receptor was identified in an adult with non-small cell lung cancer. The CDR3 loop is CASSGEGLSFTEAFF. CDR3 bases: TGTGCCAGCAGCGGTGAGGGTTTAAGCTTCACTGAAGCTTTCTTT. Full variable domain (remainder filled in from reference TRBV7-9 and TRBJ1-1): DTGVSQNPRHKITKRGQNVTFRCDPISEHNRLYWYRQTLGQGPEFLTYFQNEAQLEKSRLLSDRFSAERPKGSFSTLEIQRTEQGDSAMYLCASSGEGLSFTEAFFGQGTRLTVV.